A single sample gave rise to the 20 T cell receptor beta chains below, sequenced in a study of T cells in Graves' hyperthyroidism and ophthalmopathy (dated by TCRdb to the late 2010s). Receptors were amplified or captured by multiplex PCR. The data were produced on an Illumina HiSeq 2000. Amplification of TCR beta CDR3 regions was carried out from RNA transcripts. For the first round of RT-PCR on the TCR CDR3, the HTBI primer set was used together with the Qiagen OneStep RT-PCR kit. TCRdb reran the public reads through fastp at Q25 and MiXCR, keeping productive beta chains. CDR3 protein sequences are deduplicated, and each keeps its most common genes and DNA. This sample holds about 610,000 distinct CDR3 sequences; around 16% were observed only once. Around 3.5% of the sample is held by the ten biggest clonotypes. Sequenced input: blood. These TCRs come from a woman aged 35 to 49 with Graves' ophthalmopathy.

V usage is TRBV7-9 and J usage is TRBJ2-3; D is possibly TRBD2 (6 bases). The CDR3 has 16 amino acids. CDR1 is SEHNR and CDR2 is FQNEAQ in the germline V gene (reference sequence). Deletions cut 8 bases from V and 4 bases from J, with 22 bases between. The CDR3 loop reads CASVGDLAGRPDTQYF. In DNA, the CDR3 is TGTGCCAGCGTGGGTGATCTGGCGGGGCGCCCAGATACGCAGTATTTT.

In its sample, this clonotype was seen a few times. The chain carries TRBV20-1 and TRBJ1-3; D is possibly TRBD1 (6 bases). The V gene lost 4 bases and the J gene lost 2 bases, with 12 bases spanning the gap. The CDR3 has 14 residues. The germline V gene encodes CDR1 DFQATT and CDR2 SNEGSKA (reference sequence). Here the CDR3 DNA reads TGCAGTGCTACCCCTACAGGGACTGGAAACACCATATATTTT. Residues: CSATPTGTGNTIYF.

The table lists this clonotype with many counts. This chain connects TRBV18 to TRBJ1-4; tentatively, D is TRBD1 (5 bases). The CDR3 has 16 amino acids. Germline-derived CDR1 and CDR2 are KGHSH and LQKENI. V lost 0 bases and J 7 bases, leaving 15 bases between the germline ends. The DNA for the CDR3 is TGTGCCAGCTCACCACCCCCGGCAGGGAGGAGTGAAAAACTGTTTTTT. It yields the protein CASSPPPAGRSEKLFF.

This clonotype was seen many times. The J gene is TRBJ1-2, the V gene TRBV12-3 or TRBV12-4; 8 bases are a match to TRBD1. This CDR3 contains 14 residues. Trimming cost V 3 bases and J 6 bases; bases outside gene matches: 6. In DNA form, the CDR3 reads TGTGCCAGCAGTTTTGAGGACAGGGCCCATGGCTACACCTTC. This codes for CASSFEDRAHGYTF.

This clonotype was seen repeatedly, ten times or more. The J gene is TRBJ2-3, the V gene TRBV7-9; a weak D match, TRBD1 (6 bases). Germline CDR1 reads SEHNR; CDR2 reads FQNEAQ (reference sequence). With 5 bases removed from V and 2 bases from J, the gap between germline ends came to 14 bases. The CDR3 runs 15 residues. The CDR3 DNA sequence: TGTGCCAGCAGCATAACTACAGGGCTCACAGATACGCAGTATTTT. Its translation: CASSITTGLTDTQYF.

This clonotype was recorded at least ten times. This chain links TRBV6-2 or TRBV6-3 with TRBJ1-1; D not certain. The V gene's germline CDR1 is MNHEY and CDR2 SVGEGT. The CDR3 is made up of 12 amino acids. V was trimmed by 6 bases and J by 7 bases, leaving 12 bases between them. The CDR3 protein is CASSTSPDEAFF. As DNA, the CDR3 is TGTGCCAGCAGCACATCCCCAGATGAAGCTTTCTTT.

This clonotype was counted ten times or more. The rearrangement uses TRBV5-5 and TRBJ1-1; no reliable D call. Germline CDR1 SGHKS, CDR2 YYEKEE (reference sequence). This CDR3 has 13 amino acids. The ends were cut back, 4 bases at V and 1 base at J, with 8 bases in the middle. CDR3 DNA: TGTGCCAGCAGCATAGATCCGAACACTGAAGCTTTCTTT. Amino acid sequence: CASSIDPNTEAFF. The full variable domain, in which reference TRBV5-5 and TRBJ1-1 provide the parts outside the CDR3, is DAGVTQSPTHLIKTRGQQVTLRCSPISGHKSVSWYQQVLGQGPQFIFQYYEKEERGRGNFPDRFSARQFPNYSSELNVNALLLGDSALYLCASSIDPNTEAFFGQGTRLTVV.

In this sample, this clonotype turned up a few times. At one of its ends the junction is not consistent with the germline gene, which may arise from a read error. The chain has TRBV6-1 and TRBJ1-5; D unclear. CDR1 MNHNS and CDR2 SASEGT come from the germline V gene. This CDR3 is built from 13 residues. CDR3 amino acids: CAGSRSGDQPQHF. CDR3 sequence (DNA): TGTGCCGGCAGCCGGAGTGGGGATCAGCCCCAGCATTTT.

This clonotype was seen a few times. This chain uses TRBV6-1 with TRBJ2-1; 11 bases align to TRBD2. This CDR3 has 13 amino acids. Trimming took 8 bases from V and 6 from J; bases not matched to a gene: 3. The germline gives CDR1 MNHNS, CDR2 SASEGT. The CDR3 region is CASVAGGLNEQFF. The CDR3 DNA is TGTGCCAGCGTAGCGGGAGGGCTCAATGAGCAGTTCTTC.

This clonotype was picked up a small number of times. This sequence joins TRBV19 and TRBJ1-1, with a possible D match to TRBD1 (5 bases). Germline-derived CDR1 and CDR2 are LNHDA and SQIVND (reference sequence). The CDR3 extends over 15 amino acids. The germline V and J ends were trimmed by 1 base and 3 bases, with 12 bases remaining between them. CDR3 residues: CASSIGRRGDTEAFF. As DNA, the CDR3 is TGTGCCAGTAGTATAGGTCGAAGAGGGGACACTGAAGCTTTCTTT.

The CDR3 DNA is TGTGCCAGCAGCTTCGTGTTGGTCTACCTAGCGGGCGGGGAGCTGTTTTTT. It encodes CASSFVLVYLAGGELFF. The rearrangement links TRBV7-2 to TRBJ2-2; TRBD2 agrees at 8 bases. The V gene end was trimmed by 3 bases and the J gene end by 7 bases; junction bases not matched to a gene: 13. The germline CDR1 and CDR2 sequences are SGHTA and FQGNSA. This CDR3 region has 17 residues.

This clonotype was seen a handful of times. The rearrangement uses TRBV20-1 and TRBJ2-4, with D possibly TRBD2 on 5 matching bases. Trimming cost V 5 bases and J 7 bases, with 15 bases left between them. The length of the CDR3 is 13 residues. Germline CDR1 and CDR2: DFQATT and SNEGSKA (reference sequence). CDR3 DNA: TGCAGTGCTGGGAGCAGCACCATTAACATTCAGTACTTC. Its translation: CSAGSSTINIQYF.

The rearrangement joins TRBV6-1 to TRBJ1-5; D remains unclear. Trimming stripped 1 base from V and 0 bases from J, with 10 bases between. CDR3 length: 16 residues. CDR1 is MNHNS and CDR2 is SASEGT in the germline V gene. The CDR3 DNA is TGTGCCAGCAGTGAAGTCGACTATTATAGCAATCAGCCCCAGCATTTT. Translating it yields CASSEVDYYSNQPQHF.

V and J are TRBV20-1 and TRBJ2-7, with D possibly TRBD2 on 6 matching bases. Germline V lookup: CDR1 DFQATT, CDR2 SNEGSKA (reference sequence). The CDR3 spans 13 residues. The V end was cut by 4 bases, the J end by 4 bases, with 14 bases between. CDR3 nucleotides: TGCAGTGCTATGTCCGGGAGTAAGTACGAGCAGTACTTC. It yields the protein CSAMSGSKYEQYF.

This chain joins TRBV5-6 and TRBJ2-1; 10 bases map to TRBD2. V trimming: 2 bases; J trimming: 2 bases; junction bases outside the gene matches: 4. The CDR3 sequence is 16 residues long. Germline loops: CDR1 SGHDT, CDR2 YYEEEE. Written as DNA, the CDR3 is TGTGCCAGCAGCTTACGCCTAGCGGGAGCCTACAATGAGCAGTTCTTC. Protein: CASSLRLAGAYNEQFF.

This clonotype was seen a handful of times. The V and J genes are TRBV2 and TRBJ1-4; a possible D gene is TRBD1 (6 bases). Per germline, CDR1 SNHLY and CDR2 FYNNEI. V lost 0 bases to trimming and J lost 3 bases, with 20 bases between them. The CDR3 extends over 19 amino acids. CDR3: CASSEALRGGRWANEKLFF. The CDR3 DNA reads TGTGCCAGCAGTGAAGCGCTGAGGGGGGGACGATGGGCTAATGAAAAACTGTTTTTT.

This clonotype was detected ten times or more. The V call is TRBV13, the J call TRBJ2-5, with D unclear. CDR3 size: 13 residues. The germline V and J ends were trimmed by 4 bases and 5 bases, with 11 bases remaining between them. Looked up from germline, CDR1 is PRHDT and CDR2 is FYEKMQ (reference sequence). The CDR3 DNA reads TGTGCCAGCAGCTCTGCACCCCAGGAGACCCAGTACTTC. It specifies CASSSAPQETQYF.

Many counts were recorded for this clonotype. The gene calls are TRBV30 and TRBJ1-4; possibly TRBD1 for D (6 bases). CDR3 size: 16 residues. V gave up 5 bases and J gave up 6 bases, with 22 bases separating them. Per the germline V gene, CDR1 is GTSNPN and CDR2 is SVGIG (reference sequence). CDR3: CAWSDRLTQRHEKLFF. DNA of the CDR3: TGTGCCTGGTCCGACAGGTTAACTCAACGGCATGAAAAACTGTTTTTT.

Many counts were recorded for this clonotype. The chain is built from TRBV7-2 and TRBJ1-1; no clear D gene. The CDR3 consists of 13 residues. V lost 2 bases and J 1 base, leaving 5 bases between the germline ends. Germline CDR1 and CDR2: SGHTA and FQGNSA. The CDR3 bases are TGTGCCAGCAGCTTAACCAAGAACACTGAAGCTTTCTTT. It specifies CASSLTKNTEAFF.

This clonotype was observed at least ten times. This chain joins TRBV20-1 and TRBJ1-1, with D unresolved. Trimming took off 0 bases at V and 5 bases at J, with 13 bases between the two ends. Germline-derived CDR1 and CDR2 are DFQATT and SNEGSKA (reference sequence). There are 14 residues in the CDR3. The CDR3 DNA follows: TGCAGTGCTAGAGATTCCCAAACGGGTACTGAAGCTTTCTTT. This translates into CSARDSQTGTEAFF.